A selection of T cell receptor beta chains follows, all from one sample in a study of blood T cells in healthy people across ages. TCRdb passed the 5' RACE reads through MiXCR, listing each CDR3 protein once. The repertoire holds 900,000 to 950,000 distinct CDR3 sequences, with under 35% as singletons. These records were also assigned to another study, of T cells of mothers and their children.

Sequencing input: blood. These receptors came from a woman aged 40 to 50 in good health. CDR3s include the opening cysteine and the closing phenylalanine or tryptophan. The order of the fields is J gene, V gene, clone size, D gene, CDR3 DNA, CDR3 protein. The D gene is left open where the match is weak. The size field is filled for only some rows; it gives once, few, many or a size class.

TRBJ1-2	TRBV9	few	.	TGTGCCAGCAGCGTAGATGGGGGTGGGAACTATGGCTACACCTTC	CASSVDGGGNYGYTF
TRBJ2-7	TRBV7-9	.	.	TGTGCCAGCAGCTTGGAGACCACTTCCTACGAGCAGTACTTC	CASSLETTSYEQYF
TRBJ1-5	TRBV4-1	.	.	TGCGCCAGCAGCCAAGATCGGACAGCCAAACAGCCCCAGCATTTT	CASSQDRTAKQPQHF
TRBJ2-3	TRBV15	many	.	TGTGCCACCAGCAGAGCCTCCAGATCAGATACGCAGTATTTT	CATSRASRSDTQYF
TRBJ1-2	TRBV11-1	few	.	TGTGCCAGCAGCTTCAGGGCCTATTCCCCGATGGGAGGCTACACCTTC	CASSFRAYSPMGGYTF
TRBJ1-2	TRBV5-1	many	TRBD1	TGCGCCAGCAGCTTGGGGGACAGCTTGGATGGCTACACCTTC	CASSLGDSLDGYTF
TRBJ2-4	TRBV2	.	.	TGCGCCAGCAGTGAACAACCTCCCGGGACGGGGAACATTCAGTACTTC	CASSEQPPGTGNIQYF
TRBJ2-7	TRBV7-8	many	.	TGTGCCAGCAGCTTAGCCCAGGGTATTAATTACGAGCAGTACTTC	CASSLAQGINYEQYF
TRBJ2-3	TRBV12-3/TRBV12-4	many	.	TGTGCCAGCAGTCCTGGGGAGGGGGCGGATACGCAGTATTTT	CASSPGEGADTQYF
TRBJ2-7	TRBV3-1	many	TRBD1	TGTGCCAGCAGCTCGTGGGGACAGGGCACTGAGGAGCAGTACTTC	CASSSWGQGTEEQYF
TRBJ2-1	TRBV15	many	TRBD2	TGTGCCACCAGCAGTGGAGGACTAGCCGGTGAGCAGTTCTTC	CATSSGGLAGEQFF
TRBJ1-1	TRBV5-1	.	.	TGCGCCAGCAGCTTGGACGGCCACACGCCGAACACTGAAGCTTTCTTT	CASSLDGHTPNTEAFF
TRBJ2-5	TRBV14	many	TRBD2	TGTGCCAGCAGCCAAGATCGGAGCGGGGGGGCACCTTGGACCCAGTACTTC	CASSQDRSGGAPWTQYF
TRBJ2-5	TRBV5-6	many	TRBD2	TGTGCCAGCAGCCTGATACTAGCGGGGTTCCAAGAGACCCAGTACTTC	CASSLILAGFQETQYF
TRBJ2-5	TRBV6-6	many	TRBD2	TGTGCCAGCACCCTAGCGGGGGGGCGAGGTCAAGAGACCCAGTACTTC	CASTLAGGRGQETQYF
TRBJ1-2	TRBV6-2/TRBV6-3	.	TRBD1	TGTGCCAGCAGCCCTGCGACAGGGGGCAGTTTGGTCTATGGCTACACCTTC	CASSPATGGSLVYGYTF
TRBJ2-7	TRBV5-1	.	.	TGCGCCAGCAGCCCGGACCTTTTCCAAAGCGAGCAGTACTTC	CASSPDLFQSEQYF
TRBJ1-2	TRBV29-1	few	TRBD1	TGCAGCGTTGGCAATCCGGGACAGGGGTCTGGCTACACCTTC	CSVGNPGQGSGYTF
TRBJ2-7	TRBV7-2	.	.	TGTGCCAACAGCTTAGGTAGGCCCAGCGGTCGCTCCTACGAGCAGTACTTC	CANSLGRPSGRSYEQYF
TRBJ2-5	TRBV7-8	.	.	TGTGCCAGCAGCTTACGGACCCTTGGTTGGGAGACCCAGTACTTC	CASSLRTLGWETQYF
TRBJ2-1	TRBV12-3/TRBV12-4	many	.	TGTGCCAGCATCAGGAGACAGGAACAGTTCTTC	CASIRRQEQFF
TRBJ1-2	TRBV9	few	.	TGTGCCAGCAGCGGACTAAGGGGCTACACCTTC	CASSGLRGYTF
TRBJ1-1	TRBV12-3/TRBV12-4	few	TRBD1	TGTGCCAGCAGTCCGGGACAGGGACCTCAGAACACTGAAGCTTTCTTT	CASSPGQGPQNTEAFF
TRBJ1-2	TRBV5-1	.	.	TGCGCCAGCAGCTTGAAGGCCTCGAGGGCCTATGGCTACACCTTC	CASSLKASRAYGYTF
TRBJ1-3	TRBV20-1	.	.	TGCAGTGCTAGAGATCGAACAGGGACTGGAAACACCATATATTTT	CSARDRTGTGNTIYF
TRBJ2-7	TRBV9	many	TRBD1	TGTGCCAGCAGCGCCGGGACAGGGAGCACATACGAGCAGTACTTC	CASSAGTGSTYEQYF
TRBJ2-7	TRBV5-5	.	.	TGTGCCAGCACCCTTTCGAATCAGCTGTACCACGAGCAGTACTTC	CASTLSNQLYHEQYF
TRBJ2-7	TRBV7-9	few	TRBD1	TGTGCCAGCAGCTTAAAGGGGGCCGGCGAGCAGTACTTC	CASSLKGAGEQYF
TRBJ2-7	TRBV4-2	many	.	TGTGCCAGCAGCCAAGCTGGGGACTTCTACGAGCAGTACTTC	CASSQAGDFYEQYF
TRBJ2-1	TRBV7-9	few	.	TGTGCCAGCACAGCCGTTCTGGATTCCTACAATGAGCAGTTCTTC	CASTAVLDSYNEQFF
TRBJ1-5	TRBV19	.	.	TGTGCCAGTAGTATGAACAGTAATCAGCCCCAGCATTTT	CASSMNSNQPQHF
TRBJ2-1	TRBV7-9	few	.	TGTGCCAGCAGCTTAGTCGGCCTCGTTGAGCAGTTCTTC	CASSLVGLVEQFF
TRBJ2-7	TRBV28	many	.	TGTGCCAGCATGGGCCCTTTCTACGAGCAGTACTTC	CASMGPFYEQYF
TRBJ1-2	TRBV30	.	TRBD1	TGTGCCTGGACCGGAGACAGGGACCTTGGCTACACCTTC	CAWTGDRDLGYTF
TRBJ2-7	TRBV11-2	many	.	TGTGCCAGCAGCTTAGGTTGGGTGCAGTACTTC	CASSLGWVQYF
TRBJ2-5	TRBV10-3	.	TRBD1	TGTGCCATCAGTAACCCTCCTGGGACAGTATCGGGGGAGACCCAGTACTTC	CAISNPPGTVSGETQYF
TRBJ2-1	TRBV14	.	TRBD1	TGTGCCAGCAGCCAAGACTTTCTGGACAGGGGAAGGACTAGCTCCTACAATGAGCAGTTCTTC	CASSQDFLDRGRTSSYNEQFF
TRBJ2-1	TRBV29-1	.	.	TGCAGCGTTGACAGACCCGTCGGGCAGTTCTTC	CSVDRPVGQFF
TRBJ2-7	TRBV18	many	TRBD1	TGTGCCAGCTCAAATTGGGACAGCGAGCAGTACTTC	CASSNWDSEQYF
TRBJ2-7	TRBV28	few	.	TGTGCCAGCAACCTTCCCCAGGGGGGCGAGCAGTACTTC	CASNLPQGGEQYF
TRBJ2-7	TRBV29-1	many	TRBD1	TGCAGCGTCCGGACAGGGGAAGTTTACGAGCAGTACTTC	CSVRTGEVYEQYF
TRBJ2-7	TRBV2	.	.	TGTGCCAGCAGTAACTCGTTAGGGACCCACGAGCAGTACTTC	CASSNSLGTHEQYF
TRBJ1-1	TRBV7-9	few	.	TGTGCCAGCAGCTTAAGGCGCGCCCGGGTTCGTACTGAAGCTTTCTTT	CASSLRRARVRTEAFF
TRBJ2-5	TRBV9	.	.	TGTGCCAGCAGCGTAGATAGCGACCAAGGGGAGACCCAGTACTTC	CASSVDSDQGETQYF
TRBJ2-5	TRBV28	.	.	TGTGCCAGCGGTTCGGCGGGACGCTACAGGGAGACCCAGTACTTC	CASGSAGRYRETQYF
TRBJ2-7	TRBV6-1	.	.	TGTGCCAGCAGTGAATCCGTCACCCTGATCCCGAGCTCCTACAATGAGCAGTACTTC	CASSESVTLIPSSYNEQYF
TRBJ1-2	TRBV4-2	few	.	TGTGCCAGCAGCCAAGAGGAGGGGACGCGGTTCGTGGGCTACACCTTC	CASSQEEGTRFVGYTF
TRBJ2-7	TRBV7-2	many	TRBD2	TGTGCCAGCAGCTTGGTAGCGGGGGATTACGAGCAGTACTTC	CASSLVAGDYEQYF
TRBJ2-6	TRBV20-1	few	TRBD1	TGCAGTGCTGGACAGGGGTCGACTGGGGCCAACGTCCTGACTTTC	CSAGQGSTGANVLTF
TRBJ1-2	TRBV6-5	many	.	TGTGCCAGCAGAGAAGACAGTCGTAACTATGGCTACACCTTC	CASREDSRNYGYTF
TRBJ1-1	TRBV5-1	.	.	TGCGCCAGCAGTTTCGGTACTATGAACACTGAAGCTTTCTTT	CASSFGTMNTEAFF
TRBJ2-7	TRBV28	few	.	TGTGCCAGCAGTTTCACGTCAGGGTCGTACTTC	CASSFTSGSYF
TRBJ2-4	TRBV6-8	.	.	TGTGCCAGTTGCTCGGGGGCTTACAATGAGCAGTACTTC	CASCSGAYNEQYF